This T cell receptor beta chain is from a study of CD8 T cells in Susac syndrome. Roughly 0.45 to 1 ug RNA was reverse transcribed with random hexamers. The authors amplified TCR beta CDR3 across 54 Vbeta and 13 Jbeta using immunoSEQ multiplex PCR. Via MiXCR, TCRdb re-called the immunoSEQ multiplex PCR reads, giving one row per CDR3 protein. Here the sample spans approximately 120,000 distinct CDR3 sequences, 90% to 95% being singletons. TEMRA cells were FACS-enriched, with CD8+ and CD4+ T cells isolated negatively. The CDR3 length is 13 residues. Germline assignment: CDR1 SGHRS and CDR2 YFSETQ. V shed 0 bases and J shed 7 bases, with 7 bases lying between them. This clonotype was recorded a few times.

The clonotype was recovered from a human donor in good health. This chain connects TRBV5-1 to TRBJ1-4, with TRBD1 as a possible D gene (5 bases). Sequenced sample: CD4+ T cells from PBMCs. The CDR3 protein is CASSLVGTEKLFF. CDR3 in DNA: TGCGCCAGCAGCTTGGTGGGGACTGAAAAACTGTTTTTT.